The rows below give T cell receptor beta chains drawn from one sample of a study of vaccination and CD4 T cells after COVID-19. TCRdb passed the PCR reads through MiXCR, listing each CDR3 protein once. The table includes some 16,000 distinct CDR3 sequences, around 47% detected once. These receptors lack a known antigen. Sequencing used CD4+ T cells from blood, cultured in vitro, obtained after SARS-CoV-2 vaccination. The receptors come from a human donor who had recovered from COVID-19. CDR3s include the opening cysteine and the closing phenylalanine or tryptophan. Some rows have no size entry. The others give once, few or many, or a class for an expanded clone.

v_gene,abundance,j_gene,CDR3aa
TRBV28,few,TRBJ1-5,CASRGHILKGNQPQHF
TRBV7-9,.,TRBJ1-3,CASSAPGQGVRATIYF
TRBV2,.,TRBJ2-1,CASRGGTYNEQFF
TRBV12-3/TRBV12-4,.,TRBJ2-2,CASSYTGELFF
TRBV20-1,.,TRBJ2-5,CGAAKEDSGSPRETQYF
TRBV28,.,TRBJ1-5,CASSLLAGARNQPQHF
TRBV6-1,.,TRBJ1-1,CASIPDYTEAFF
TRBV2,few,TRBJ2-5,CTLGAGGKETQYF
TRBV20-1,.,TRBJ2-1,CTLGTSGKQFF
TRBV7-6,.,TRBJ1-1,CASSLDRDTEAFF
TRBV6-5,.,TRBJ2-3,CASSYSGQGADTQYF
TRBV27,.,TRBJ2-3,CASSISGGRDTQYF
TRBV29-1,.,TRBJ2-5,CSVEDFRGGRAFRPETQYF
TRBV5-1,once,TRBJ2-2,CASSRNSGTSGTGNTGELFF
TRBV20-1,medium-sized,TRBJ1-4,CSAIDTFATNEKLFF
TRBV4-2,few,TRBJ1-2,CASSQEGQHYGYTF
TRBV27,.,TRBJ1-5,CASSIDRGNQPQHF
TRBV7-3,few,TRBJ2-5,CASSLGPIEETQYF
TRBV24-1,.,TRBJ1-5,CATSDFKGSDWVNQPQHF
TRBV6-1,.,TRBJ2-1,CASSPLGGAPGWF
TRBV24-1,few,TRBJ1-5,CATSRSGGHQPQHF
TRBV19,.,TRBJ2-3,CATGEGGPFDTQYF
TRBV12-3/TRBV12-4,.,TRBJ2-3,CASNELGDTQYF
TRBV20-1,few,TRBJ1-5,CSASTGRGQPQHF
TRBV4-2,once,TRBJ2-7,CASSTRTGLMDEQYF
TRBV20-1,.,TRBJ2-1,CSASTLGAAIYNEQFF
TRBV10-3,.,TRBJ2-5,CAISPSTGIQETQYF
TRBV7-9,few,TRBJ2-2,CASRDRVSNTGELFF
TRBV2,.,TRBJ1-5,CASSEDRAGNQPQHF
TRBV6-2/TRBV6-3,.,TRBJ2-1,CASSYRGYNEQFF
TRBV7-9,.,TRBJ2-1,CASSLGTSGNEQFF
TRBV20-1,.,TRBJ1-1,CSAFPVPAAGAFF
TRBV28,.,TRBJ1-6,CASSRRTGGVSPLHF
TRBV29-1,few,TRBJ2-1,CSVAPGLQVNEQFF
TRBV1,.,TRBJ1-1,CTSSQDEGSGEAFF
TRBV6-5,few,TRBJ1-5,CASSFTGGGKPQHF
TRBV20-1,.,TRBJ1-5,CSARDRVVNQPQHF
TRBV27,few,TRBJ1-5,CASSVRSPGGSGNQPQHF
TRBV19,.,TRBJ2-5,CASTNRASPWETQYF
TRBV18,.,TRBJ1-1,CASSPIQNTEAFF
TRBV27,.,TRBJ2-5,CASSSLAGGKETQYF
TRBV20-1,few,TRBJ1-5,CSAARQGASSNQPQHF
TRBV28,.,TRBJ2-1,CASHETWSGNEQFF
TRBV19,.,TRBJ1-5,CASSPRDRGSSNQPQHF
TRBV19,.,TRBJ2-7,CASSNPPGGFYEQYF
TRBV5-5,few,TRBJ1-5,CASSLVDRANRYSNQPQHF
TRBV24-1,once,TRBJ2-1,CATSPWGKEVGGLSYNERFF
TRBV20-1,few,TRBJ2-5,CSLTSGYETQYF
TRBV20-1,.,TRBJ2-1,CSASLGLAGSNEQFF
TRBV6-1,few,TRBJ1-5,CASTSSGNNQPQHF
TRBV6-1,.,TRBJ1-4,CASKGTGDAKLFF
TRBV6-1,.,TRBJ1-1,CASRPGIRDRMNTEAFF
TRBV28,.,TRBJ1-4,CASSFGSTNEKLFF